This is a list of T cell receptor beta chains from one sample in a study of cytomegalovirus exposure and HLA in healthy donors. Libraries were prepared by immunoSEQ multiplex PCR; TCRdb keeps only in-frame clonotypes and omits some of them. The data hold 150,000 or so clones, with more than 60% observed a single time. Sequenced material: PBMCs. These receptors originate from a man between 35 and 55 years old in good health and CMV-seropositive. The conserved cysteine and the conserved F or W are not part of the CDR3 here. Fields, in order: J gene, V gene, clone size, CDR3 protein. A clone size is listed for some rows: how often the clone was seen (once, few, many), or a class if it is expanded.

TRBJ2-7,TRBV6-1,NA,ASREGRAYEQY
TRBJ1-1,TRBV5-1,NA,ASSLPGTYTEAF
TRBJ2-4,TRBV27,NA,ASRRETQNIQY
TRBJ1-5,TRBV9,NA,ASSVVGTGDNQPQH
TRBJ1-3,TRBV9,once,ASSVVGSAGNTIY
TRBJ2-1,TRBV29-1,few,SVGASAGLYNEQF
TRBJ2-1,TRBV14,NA,ASSQDSGTYNEQF
TRBJ2-1,TRBV7-6,NA,ASSWSSYNEQF
TRBJ2-5,TRBV7-8,few,ASSGLIKETQY
TRBJ2-2,TRBV11-2,NA,ASSWTSGNTGELF
TRBJ2-7,TRBV27,NA,ASSPTLALYEQY
TRBJ2-5,TRBV18,NA,ASSPGGAGETQY